This is a list of T cell receptor beta chains from one sample in a study of T-cell memory formation after mild COVID-19. Via MiXCR, TCRdb re-called the 5' RACE reads, giving one row per CDR3 protein. The sample yields approximately 270,000 distinct CDR3 sequences, around 15% seen once. The sample was PBMCs or a T cell subset sorted from them (not recorded which). The receptor set was obtained from a man younger than 35 who had mild COVID-19 (a few samples of this study predate the infection). Cell type and time point are not known. CDR3s include the opening cysteine and the closing phenylalanine or tryptophan. Fields, in order: D gene, J gene, clone size, V gene, CDR3 length, CDR3 DNA, CDR3 protein. D genes are given only for firm matches. Clone size is not always given. Where it is, it says once, few, many or a class for expanded clones.

d_call: NA; j_call: TRBJ2-1; clone_size: NA; v_call: TRBV5-1; cdr3_length: 11; cdr3_nt: TGCGCCAGCATTAATGCGGGTGAGCAGTTCTTC; cdr3_aa: CASINAGEQFF
d_call: TRBD2; j_call: TRBJ2-3; clone_size: many; v_call: TRBV5-6; cdr3_length: 15; cdr3_nt: TGTGCCAGCAGCTCCCGGACTAGCGGGGGAGATACGCAGTATTTT; cdr3_aa: CASSSRTSGGDTQYF
d_call: TRBD1; j_call: TRBJ2-5; clone_size: NA; v_call: TRBV7-9; cdr3_length: 16; cdr3_nt: TGTGCCAGCAGGCCTCGGACAGGCCCCTTGGGAGAGACCCAGTACTTC; cdr3_aa: CASRPRTGPLGETQYF
d_call: NA; j_call: TRBJ1-1; clone_size: NA; v_call: TRBV15; cdr3_length: 15; cdr3_nt: TGTGCCACCATCGGAGGAAGGGGCTCGAACACTGAAGCTTTCTTT; cdr3_aa: CATIGGRGSNTEAFF
d_call: NA; j_call: TRBJ2-1; clone_size: many; v_call: TRBV7-9; cdr3_length: 12; cdr3_nt: TGTGCCAGCAGCGTCGACAGCAGGCAGCAGTTCTTC; cdr3_aa: CASSVDSRQQFF
d_call: NA; j_call: TRBJ2-5; clone_size: few; v_call: TRBV2; cdr3_length: 11; cdr3_nt: TGTGCCAGCAGTGACCCGAAGACCCAGTACTTC; cdr3_aa: CASSDPKTQYF
d_call: NA; j_call: TRBJ1-2; clone_size: NA; v_call: TRBV7-9; cdr3_length: 15; cdr3_nt: TGTGCCAGCAGCTCCGAGAGGGTCCCAGGGAGAGGCTACACCTTC; cdr3_aa: CASSSERVPGRGYTF
d_call: TRBD1; j_call: TRBJ1-2; clone_size: NA; v_call: TRBV19; cdr3_length: 13; cdr3_nt: TGTGCCAGTAGTTACGACAGGGATATGGGCTACACCTTC; cdr3_aa: CASSYDRDMGYTF
d_call: TRBD1; j_call: TRBJ2-7; clone_size: NA; v_call: TRBV6-6; cdr3_length: 16; cdr3_nt: TGTGCCAGCAGCACATCCGGGACAGGGGGAACTTACGAGCAGTACTTC; cdr3_aa: CASSTSGTGGTYEQYF
d_call: NA; j_call: TRBJ1-1; clone_size: few; v_call: TRBV28; cdr3_length: 13; cdr3_nt: TGTGCCAGCGGTTTCTCTTGGGGAACTGAAGCTTTCTTT; cdr3_aa: CASGFSWGTEAFF